The present entry profiles one TCR beta chain with its context. This sample was included in a study of blood T cell repertoires in COVID-19. Study in general: Samples representing acute and convalescent COVID-19 were sourced from the United States, Italy and Spain.

Germline V gene lookup returns CDR1 MNHEY and CDR2 SVGEGT. The length of the CDR3 is 14 residues. V gave up 2 bases and J gave up 3 bases, with 10 bases separating them. The data were produced by immunoSEQ multiplex PCR, yet TCRdb's version contains in-frame clones alone and is incomplete. The sample yields more than 50,000 clones, 60% to 85% seen once. The receptor was derived from a woman at least 80 years old with acute or convalescent COVID-19. This sequence joins TRBV6-2 or TRBV6-3 and TRBJ1-1; possibly TRBD1 for D (5 bases). What was sequenced was peripheral blood. CDR3 in DNA: TGTGCCAGCAGTTACGGGGGAGGTGACACTGAAGCTTTCTTT. Translating gives CASSYGGGDTEAFF.